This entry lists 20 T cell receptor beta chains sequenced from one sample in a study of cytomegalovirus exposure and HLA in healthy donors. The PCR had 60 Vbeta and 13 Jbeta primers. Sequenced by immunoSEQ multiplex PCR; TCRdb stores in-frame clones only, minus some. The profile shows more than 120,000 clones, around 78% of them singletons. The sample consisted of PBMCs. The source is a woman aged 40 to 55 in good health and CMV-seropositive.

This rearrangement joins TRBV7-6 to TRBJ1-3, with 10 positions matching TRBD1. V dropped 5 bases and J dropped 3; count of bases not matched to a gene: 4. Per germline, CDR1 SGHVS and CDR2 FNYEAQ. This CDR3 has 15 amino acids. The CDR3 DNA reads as TGTGCCAGCAGCCTGGGGACAGGGGATGGAAACACCATATATTTT. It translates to CASSLGTGDGNTIYF.

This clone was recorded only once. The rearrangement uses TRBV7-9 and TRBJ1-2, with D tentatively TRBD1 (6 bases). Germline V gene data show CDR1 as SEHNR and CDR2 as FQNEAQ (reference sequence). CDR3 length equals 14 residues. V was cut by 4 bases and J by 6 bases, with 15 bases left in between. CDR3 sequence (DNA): TGTGCCAGCAGCTCAGAGACAGGTTCCCATGGCTACACCTTC. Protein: CASSSETGSHGYTF.

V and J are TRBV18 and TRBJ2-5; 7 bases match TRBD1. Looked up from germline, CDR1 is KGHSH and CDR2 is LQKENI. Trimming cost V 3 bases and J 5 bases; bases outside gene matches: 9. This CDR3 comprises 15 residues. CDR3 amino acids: CASSPTGSLQETQYF. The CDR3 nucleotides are TGTGCCAGCTCACCGACAGGGTCCCTACAGGAGACCCAGTACTTC.

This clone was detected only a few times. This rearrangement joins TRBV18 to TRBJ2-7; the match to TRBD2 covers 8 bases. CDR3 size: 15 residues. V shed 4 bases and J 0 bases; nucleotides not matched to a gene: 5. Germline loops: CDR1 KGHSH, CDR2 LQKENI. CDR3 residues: CASSLAGGISYEQYF. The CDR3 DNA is TGTGCCAGCTCACTGGCGGGAGGCATCTCCTACGAGCAGTACTTC.

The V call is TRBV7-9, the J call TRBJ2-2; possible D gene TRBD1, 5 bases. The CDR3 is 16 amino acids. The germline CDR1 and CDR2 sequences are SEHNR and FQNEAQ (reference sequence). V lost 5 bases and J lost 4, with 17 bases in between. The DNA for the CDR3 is TGTGCCAGCAGCCCTAAAGGGGATTTGTTCACCGGGGAGCTGTTTTTT. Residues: CASSPKGDLFTGELFF.

CDR3 amino acids: CASSLQGHEQYF. The CDR3 DNA follows: TGTGCCAGCAGCTTACAGGGGCACGAGCAGTACTTC. The chain is built from TRBV11-3 and TRBJ2-7, with a weak D call TRBD1 (6 bases). This CDR3 spans 12 amino acids. Trimming took off 2 bases at V and 5 bases at J, with 7 bases between the two ends. The V gene's germline CDR1 is SGHNT and CDR2 YENEEA.

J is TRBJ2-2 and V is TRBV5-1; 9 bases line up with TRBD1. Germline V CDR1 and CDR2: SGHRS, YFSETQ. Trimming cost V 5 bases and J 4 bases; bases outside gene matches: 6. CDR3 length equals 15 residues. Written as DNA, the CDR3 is TGCGCCAGCAGAGGGGGGACAGGGACCACCGGGGAGCTGTTTTTT. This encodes CASRGGTGTTGELFF.

CDR3 amino acids: CASSARDWSLYEQYF. As DNA, the CDR3 is TGTGCCAGCAGCGCCAGAGACTGGAGCCTCTACGAGCAGTACTTC. This chain uses TRBV7-2 with TRBJ2-7; D unclear. The germline V and J ends were trimmed by 5 bases and 3 bases, with 17 bases remaining between them. In germline, CDR1 is SGHTA, CDR2 FQGNSA. The CDR3 sequence is 15 residues long.

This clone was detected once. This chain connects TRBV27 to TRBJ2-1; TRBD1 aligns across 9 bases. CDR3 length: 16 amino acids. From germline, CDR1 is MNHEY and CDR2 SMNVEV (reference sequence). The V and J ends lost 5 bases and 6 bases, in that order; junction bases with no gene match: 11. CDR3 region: CASSPWTGAYGNEQFF. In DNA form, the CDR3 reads TGTGCCAGCAGTCCGTGGACAGGGGCTTATGGCAATGAGCAGTTCTTC.

CDR3 sequence (DNA): TGTGCCAGCAGTTCCAACATGATCCAGCCCCAGCATTTT. Translated, it gives CASSSNMIQPQHF. This rearrangement joins TRBV28 to TRBJ1-5; no clear D gene. The ends were cut back, 4 bases at V and 7 bases at J, with 11 bases in the middle. In germline, CDR1 is MDHEN, CDR2 SYDVKM. The CDR3 covers 13 residues.

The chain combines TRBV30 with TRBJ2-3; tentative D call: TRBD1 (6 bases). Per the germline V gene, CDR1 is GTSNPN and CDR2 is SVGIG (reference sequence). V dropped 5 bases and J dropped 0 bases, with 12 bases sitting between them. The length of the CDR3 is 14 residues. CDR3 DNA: TGTGCCTGGGAACAGGGAACTAGCACAGATACGCAGTATTTT. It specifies CAWEQGTSTDTQYF.

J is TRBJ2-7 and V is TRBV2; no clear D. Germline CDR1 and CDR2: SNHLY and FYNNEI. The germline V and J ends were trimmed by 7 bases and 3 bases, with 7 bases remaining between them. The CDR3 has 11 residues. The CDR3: CASNRNYEQYF. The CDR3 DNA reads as TGTGCCAGCAATAGAAACTACGAGCAGTACTTC.

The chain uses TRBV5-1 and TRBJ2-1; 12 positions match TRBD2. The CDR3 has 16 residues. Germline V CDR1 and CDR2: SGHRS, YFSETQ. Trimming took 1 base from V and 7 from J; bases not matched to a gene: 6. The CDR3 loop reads CASSLPGLAGTNEQFF. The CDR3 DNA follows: TGCGCCAGCAGCTTGCCAGGACTAGCGGGAACTAATGAGCAGTTCTTC.

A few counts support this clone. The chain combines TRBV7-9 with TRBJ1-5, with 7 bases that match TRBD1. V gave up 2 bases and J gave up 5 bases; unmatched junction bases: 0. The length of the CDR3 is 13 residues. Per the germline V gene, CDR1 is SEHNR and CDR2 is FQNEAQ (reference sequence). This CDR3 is CASSLQGDQPQHF. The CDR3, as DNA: TGTGCCAGCAGCTTACAGGGGGATCAGCCCCAGCATTTT. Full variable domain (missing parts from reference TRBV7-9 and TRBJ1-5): DTGVSQNPRHKITKRGQNVTFRCDPISEHNRLYWYRQTLGQGPEFLTYFQNEAQLEKSRLLSDRFSAERPKGSFSTLEIQRTEQGDSAMYLCASSLQGDQPQHFGDGTRLSIL.

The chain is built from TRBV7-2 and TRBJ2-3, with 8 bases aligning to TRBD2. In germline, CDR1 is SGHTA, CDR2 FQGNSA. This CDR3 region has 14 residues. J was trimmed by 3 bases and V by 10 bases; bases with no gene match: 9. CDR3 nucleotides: TGTGCCACCCGAGCGGGAGCCATGACAGATACGCAGTATTTT. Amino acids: CATRAGAMTDTQYF.

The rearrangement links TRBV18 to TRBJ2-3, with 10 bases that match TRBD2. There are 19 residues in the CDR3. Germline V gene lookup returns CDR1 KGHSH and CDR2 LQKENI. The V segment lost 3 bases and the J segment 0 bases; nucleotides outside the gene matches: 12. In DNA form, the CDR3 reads TGTGCCAGCTCACCTTTTATCGGACTAGCGGAGGGGAGCACAGATACGCAGTATTTT. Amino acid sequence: CASSPFIGLAEGSTDTQYF. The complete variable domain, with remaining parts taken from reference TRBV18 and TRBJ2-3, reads NAGVMQNPRHLVRRRGQEARLRCSPMKGHSHVYWYRQLPEEGLKFMVYLQKENIIDESGMPKERFSAEFPKEGPSILRIQQVVRGDSAAYFCASSPFIGLAEGSTDTQYFGPGTRLTVL.

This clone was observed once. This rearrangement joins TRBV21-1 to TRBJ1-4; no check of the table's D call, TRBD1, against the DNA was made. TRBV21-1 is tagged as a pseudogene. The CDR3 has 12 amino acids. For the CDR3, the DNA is TGTGCCAGCAAATACAGGGTGCCCTACACCCATTTT. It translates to CASKYRVPYTHF.

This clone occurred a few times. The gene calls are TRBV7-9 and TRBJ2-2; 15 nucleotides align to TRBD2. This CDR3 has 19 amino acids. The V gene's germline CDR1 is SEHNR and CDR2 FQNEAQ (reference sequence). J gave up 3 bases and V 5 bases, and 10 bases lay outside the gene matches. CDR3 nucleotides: TGTGCCAGCAGCCGTCCTCCGGGACTAGCGGGAGGCCACACCGGGGAGCTGTTTTTT. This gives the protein CASSRPPGLAGGHTGELFF.

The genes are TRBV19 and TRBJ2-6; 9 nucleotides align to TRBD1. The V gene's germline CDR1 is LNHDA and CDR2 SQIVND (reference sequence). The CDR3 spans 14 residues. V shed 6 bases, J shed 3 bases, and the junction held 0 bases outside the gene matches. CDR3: CASRDRGGANVLTF. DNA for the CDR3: TGTGCCAGTAGGGACAGGGGTGGGGCCAACGTCCTGACTTTC.

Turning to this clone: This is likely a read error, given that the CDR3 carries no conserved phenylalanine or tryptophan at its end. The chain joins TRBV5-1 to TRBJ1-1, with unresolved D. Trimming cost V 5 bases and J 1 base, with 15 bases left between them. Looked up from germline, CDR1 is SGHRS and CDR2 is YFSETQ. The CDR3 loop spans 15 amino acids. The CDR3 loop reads CASRPPGLSNTEAFL. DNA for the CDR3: TGCGCCAGCAGACCCCCGGGGTTGTCGAACACTGAAGCTTTCTTG.